The 2 T cell receptor beta chains given below trace back to one sample, sequenced in a study of monozygotic twins with inflammatory bowel disease. TCRdb re-called the 5' RACE reads; every CDR3 protein appears as one record, without DNA. Recorded for this sample: a few hundred thousand distinct CDR3 sequences. Sequencing input: blood. All receptors come from a human donor with ulcerative colitis or Crohn's disease, or a healthy co-twin of an affected twin (not recorded which).

This chain joins TRBV7-8 and TRBJ1-2; TCRdb gives TRBD1 as the D gene, but with no DNA this cannot be confirmed. CDR1 and CDR2 (germline): SGHVS, FQNEAQ. This CDR3 has 14 residues. CDR3: CASSNGQGTGGYTF.

The chain couples TRBV3-1 to TRBJ1-1. The CDR3 is 14 residues long. Germline assignment: CDR1 LGHDT and CDR2 YNNKEL (reference sequence). This chain's CDR3 is CASSLRGSRPEAFF.